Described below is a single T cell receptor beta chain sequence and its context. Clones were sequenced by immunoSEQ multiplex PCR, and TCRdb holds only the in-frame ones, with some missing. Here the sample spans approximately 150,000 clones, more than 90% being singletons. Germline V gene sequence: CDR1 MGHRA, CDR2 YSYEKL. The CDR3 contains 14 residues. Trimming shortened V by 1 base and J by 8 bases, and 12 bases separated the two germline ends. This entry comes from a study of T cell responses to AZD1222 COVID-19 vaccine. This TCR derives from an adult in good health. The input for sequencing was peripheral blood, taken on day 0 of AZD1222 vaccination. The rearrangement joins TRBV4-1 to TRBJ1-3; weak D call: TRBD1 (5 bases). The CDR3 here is CASSQGPQVYTIYF. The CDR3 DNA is TGCGCCAGCAGCCAAGGGCCACAGGTTTACACCATATATTTT.